This TCR beta chain was captured by sequencing in a study of blood T cell repertoires in COVID-19. Per germline, CDR1 KGHSH and CDR2 LQKENI. The length of the CDR3 is 16 residues. V gave up 5 bases and J gave up 6 bases; unmatched junction bases: 11. The data were produced by immunoSEQ multiplex PCR, yet TCRdb's version contains in-frame clones alone and is incomplete. The table lists roughly 190,000 clones, around 76% of them singletons. Sequenced sample: PBMCs or T cells enriched from blood (not recorded which). V and J are TRBV18 and TRBJ1-5, with 9 bases identical to TRBD1. The clonotype comes from a woman between 45 and 60 years old with acute COVID-19. In DNA, the CDR3 is TGTGCCAGCTCATCCACAGGGGGCAACTCCCGTCAGCCCCAGCATTTT. Translating it yields CASSSTGGNSRQPQHF.